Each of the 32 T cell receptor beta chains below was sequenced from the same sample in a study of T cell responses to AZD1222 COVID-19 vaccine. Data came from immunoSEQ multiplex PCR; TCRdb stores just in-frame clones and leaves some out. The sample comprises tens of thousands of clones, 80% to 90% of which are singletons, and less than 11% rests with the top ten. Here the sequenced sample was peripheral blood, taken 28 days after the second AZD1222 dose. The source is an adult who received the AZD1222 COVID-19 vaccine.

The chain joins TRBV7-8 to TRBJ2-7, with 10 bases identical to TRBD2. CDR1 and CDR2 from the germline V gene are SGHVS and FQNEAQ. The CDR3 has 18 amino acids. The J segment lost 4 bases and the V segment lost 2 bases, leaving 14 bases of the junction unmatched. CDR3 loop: CASSLSVGLAGVYYEQYF. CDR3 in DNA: TGTGCCAGCAGCTTATCTGTTGGGCTAGCGGGGGTCTATTACGAGCAGTACTTC.

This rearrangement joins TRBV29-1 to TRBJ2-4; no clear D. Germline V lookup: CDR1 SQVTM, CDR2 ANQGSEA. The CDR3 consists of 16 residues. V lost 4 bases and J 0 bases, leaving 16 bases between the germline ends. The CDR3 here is CSVVGHPYLAKNIQYF. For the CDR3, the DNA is TGCAGCGTTGTGGGCCACCCCTACTTAGCCAAAAACATTCAGTACTTC.

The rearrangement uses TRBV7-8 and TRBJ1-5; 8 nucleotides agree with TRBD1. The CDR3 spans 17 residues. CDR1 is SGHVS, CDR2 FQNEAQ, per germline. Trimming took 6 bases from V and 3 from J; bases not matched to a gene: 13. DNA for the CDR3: TGTGCCAGCAGGACGGACAGGGCCCCCGGCTTCAATCAGCCCCAGCATTTT. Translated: CASRTDRAPGFNQPQHF.

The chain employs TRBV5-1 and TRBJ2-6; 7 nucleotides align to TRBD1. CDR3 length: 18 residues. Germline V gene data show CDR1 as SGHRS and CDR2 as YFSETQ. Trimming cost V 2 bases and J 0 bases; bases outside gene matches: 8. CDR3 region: CASSFWTGSLSGANVLTF. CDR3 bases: TGCGCCAGCAGCTTCTGGACAGGTTCCCTCTCTGGGGCCAACGTCCTGACTTTC.

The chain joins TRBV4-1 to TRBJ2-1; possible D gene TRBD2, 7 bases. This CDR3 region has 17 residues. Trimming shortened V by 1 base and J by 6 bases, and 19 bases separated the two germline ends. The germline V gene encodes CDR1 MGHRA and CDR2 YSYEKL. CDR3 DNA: TGCGCCAGCAGCCAAGTTTTAAGGGGGGGGCCTGGCAATGAGCAGTTCTTC. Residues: CASSQVLRGGPGNEQFF.

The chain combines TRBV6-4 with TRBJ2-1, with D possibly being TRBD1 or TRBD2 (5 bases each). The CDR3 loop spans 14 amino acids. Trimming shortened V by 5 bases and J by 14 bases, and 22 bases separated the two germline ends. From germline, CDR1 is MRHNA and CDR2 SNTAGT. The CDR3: CASSPGTPPGLKFF. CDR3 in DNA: TGTGCCAGCAGTCCCGGGACCCCGCCAGGTCTTAAGTTCTTC.

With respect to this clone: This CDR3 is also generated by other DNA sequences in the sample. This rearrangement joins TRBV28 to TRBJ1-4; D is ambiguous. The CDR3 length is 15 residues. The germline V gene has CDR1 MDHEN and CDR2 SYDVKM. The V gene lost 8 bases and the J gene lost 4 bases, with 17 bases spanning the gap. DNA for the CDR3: TGTGCCAGCTCGAGAACGGGCCCCGTTAATGAAAAACTGTTTTTT. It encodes CASSRTGPVNEKLFF.

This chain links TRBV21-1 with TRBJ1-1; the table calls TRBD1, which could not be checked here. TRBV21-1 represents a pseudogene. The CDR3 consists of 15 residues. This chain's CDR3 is CASSWGQGKNTEAFF. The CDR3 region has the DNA TGTGCCAGCAGCTGGGGACAGGGAAAGAACACTGAAGCTTTCTTT.

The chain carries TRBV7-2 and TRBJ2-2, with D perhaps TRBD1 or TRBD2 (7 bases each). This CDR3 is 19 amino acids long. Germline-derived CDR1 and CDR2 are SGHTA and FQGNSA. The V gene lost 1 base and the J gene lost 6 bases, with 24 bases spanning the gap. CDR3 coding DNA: TGTGCCAGCAGCTTAGGGGAGGGGGCTCTTTCTCTCCTCCCCGGGGAGCTGTTTTTT. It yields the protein CASSLGEGALSLLPGELFF. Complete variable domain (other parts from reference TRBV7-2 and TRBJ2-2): GAGVSQSPSNKVTEKGKDVELRCDPISGHTALYWYRQSLGQGLEFLIYFQGNSAPDKSGLPSDRFSAERTGGSVSTLTIQRTQQEDSAVYLCASSLGEGALSLLPGELFFGEGSRLTVL.

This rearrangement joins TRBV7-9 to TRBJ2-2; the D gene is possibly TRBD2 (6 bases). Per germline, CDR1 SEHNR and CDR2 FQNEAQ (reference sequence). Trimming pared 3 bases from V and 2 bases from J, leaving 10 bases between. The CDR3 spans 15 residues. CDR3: CASSFTGRNTGELFF. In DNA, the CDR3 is TGTGCCAGCAGCTTTACCGGGAGAAACACCGGGGAGCTGTTTTTT.

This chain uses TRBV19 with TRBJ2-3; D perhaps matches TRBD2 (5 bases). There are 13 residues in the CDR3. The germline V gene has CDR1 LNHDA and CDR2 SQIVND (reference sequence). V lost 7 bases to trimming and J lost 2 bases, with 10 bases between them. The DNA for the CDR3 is TGTGCCAGTAAGGAGGTTTTCACAGATACGCAGTATTTT. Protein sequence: CASKEVFTDTQYF.

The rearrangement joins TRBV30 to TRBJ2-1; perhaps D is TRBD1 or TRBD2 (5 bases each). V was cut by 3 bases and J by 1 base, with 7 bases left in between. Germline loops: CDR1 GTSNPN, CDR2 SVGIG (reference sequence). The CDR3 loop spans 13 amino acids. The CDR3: CAWRGDSYNEQFF. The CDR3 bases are TGTGCCTGGAGGGGGGATTCCTACAATGAGCAGTTCTTC.

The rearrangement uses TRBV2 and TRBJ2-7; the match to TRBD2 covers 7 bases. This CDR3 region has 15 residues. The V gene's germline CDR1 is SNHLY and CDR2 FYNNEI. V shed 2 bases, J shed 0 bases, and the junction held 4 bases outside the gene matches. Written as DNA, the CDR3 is TGTGCCAGCAGTGAAAGAGGCGGGGGCTCCTACGAGCAGTACTTC. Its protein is CASSERGGGSYEQYF.

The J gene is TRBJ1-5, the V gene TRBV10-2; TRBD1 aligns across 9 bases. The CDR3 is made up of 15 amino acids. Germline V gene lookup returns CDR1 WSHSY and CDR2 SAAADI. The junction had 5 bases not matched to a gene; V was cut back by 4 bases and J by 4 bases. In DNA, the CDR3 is TGCGCCAGCAGTGCGACAGGGGGAAGAAATCAGCCCCAGCATTTT. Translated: CASSATGGRNQPQHF.

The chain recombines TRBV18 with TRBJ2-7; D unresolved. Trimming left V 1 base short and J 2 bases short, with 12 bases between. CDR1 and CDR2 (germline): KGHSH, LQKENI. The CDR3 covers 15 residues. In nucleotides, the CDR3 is TGTGCCAGCTCACCACAGGCAGGACCTACCTACGAGCAGTACTTC. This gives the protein CASSPQAGPTYEQYF.

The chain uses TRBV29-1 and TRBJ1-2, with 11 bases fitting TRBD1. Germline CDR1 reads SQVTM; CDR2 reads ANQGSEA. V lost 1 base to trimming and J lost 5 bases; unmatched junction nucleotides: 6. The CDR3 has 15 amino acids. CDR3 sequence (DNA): TGCAGCGTTGAAGGGGGGGACAGGGGGAATTATGGCTACACCTTC. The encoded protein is CSVEGGDRGNYGYTF.

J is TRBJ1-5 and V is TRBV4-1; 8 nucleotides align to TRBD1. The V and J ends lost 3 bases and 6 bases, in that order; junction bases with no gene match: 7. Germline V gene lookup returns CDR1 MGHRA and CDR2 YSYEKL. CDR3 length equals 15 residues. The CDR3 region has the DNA TGCGCCAGCAGCCATCCGGACAGGGCGGTTCAGCCCCAGCATTTT. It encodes CASSHPDRAVQPQHF.

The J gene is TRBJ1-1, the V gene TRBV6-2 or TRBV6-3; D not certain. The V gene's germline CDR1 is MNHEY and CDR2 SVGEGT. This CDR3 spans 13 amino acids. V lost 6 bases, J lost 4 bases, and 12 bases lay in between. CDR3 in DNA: TGTGCCAGCAGCACCGATTTAGGCACTGAAGCTTTCTTT. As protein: CASSTDLGTEAFF.

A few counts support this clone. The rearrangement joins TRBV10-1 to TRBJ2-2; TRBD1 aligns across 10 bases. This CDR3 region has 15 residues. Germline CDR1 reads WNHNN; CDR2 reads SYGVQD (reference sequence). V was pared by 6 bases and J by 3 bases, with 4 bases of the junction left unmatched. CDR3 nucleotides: TGCGCCAGCAGGGGGACAGGGGTTTACACCGGGGAGCTGTTTTTT. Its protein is CASRGTGVYTGELFF.

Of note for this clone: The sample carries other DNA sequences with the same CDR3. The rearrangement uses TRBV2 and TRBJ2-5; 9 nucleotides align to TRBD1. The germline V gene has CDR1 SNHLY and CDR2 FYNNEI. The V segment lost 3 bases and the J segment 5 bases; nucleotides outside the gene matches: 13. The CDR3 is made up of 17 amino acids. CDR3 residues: CASSDLGQGWGRETQYF. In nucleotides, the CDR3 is TGTGCCAGCAGTGATTTGGGACAGGGTTGGGGGCGGGAGACCCAGTACTTC.

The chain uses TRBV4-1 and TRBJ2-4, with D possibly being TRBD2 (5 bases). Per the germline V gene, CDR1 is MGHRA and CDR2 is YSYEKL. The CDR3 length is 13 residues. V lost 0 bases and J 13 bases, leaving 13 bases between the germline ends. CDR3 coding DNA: TGCGCCAGCAGCCAAGACGGGGTAGGTCGACAGTACTTC. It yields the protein CASSQDGVGRQYF.

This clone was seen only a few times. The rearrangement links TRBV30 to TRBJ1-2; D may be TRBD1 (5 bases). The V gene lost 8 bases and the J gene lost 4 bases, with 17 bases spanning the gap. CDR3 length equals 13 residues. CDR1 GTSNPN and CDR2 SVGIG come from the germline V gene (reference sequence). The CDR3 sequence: CARQLNPLYGYTF. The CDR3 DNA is TGTGCCCGACAGCTGAACCCACTCTATGGCTACACCTTC.

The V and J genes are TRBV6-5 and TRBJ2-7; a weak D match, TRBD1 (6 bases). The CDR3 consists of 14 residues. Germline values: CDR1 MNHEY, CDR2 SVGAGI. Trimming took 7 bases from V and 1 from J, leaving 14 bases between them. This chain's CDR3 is CASTDTGISYEQYF. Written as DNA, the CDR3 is TGTGCCAGCACAGACACAGGGATTTCCTACGAGCAGTACTTC.

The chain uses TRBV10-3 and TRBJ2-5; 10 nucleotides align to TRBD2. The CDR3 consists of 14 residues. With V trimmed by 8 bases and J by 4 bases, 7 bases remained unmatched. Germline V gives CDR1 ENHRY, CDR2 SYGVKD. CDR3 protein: CAIRRERGGETQYF. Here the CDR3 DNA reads TGTGCCATCCGTCGGGAGCGGGGGGGAGAGACCCAGTACTTC.

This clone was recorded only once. This chain's CDR3 is CATSDLKLAGGQKQYF. CDR3 in DNA: TGTGCCACCAGTGATCTCAAACTAGCGGGGGGGCAAAAGCAGTATTTT. The V and J genes are TRBV24-1 and TRBJ2-3; 13 bases agree with TRBD2. The CDR3 totals 16 residues. Germline V gene data show CDR1 as KGHDR and CDR2 as SFDVKD. V trimming: 3 bases; J trimming: 11 bases; junction bases outside the gene matches: 10.

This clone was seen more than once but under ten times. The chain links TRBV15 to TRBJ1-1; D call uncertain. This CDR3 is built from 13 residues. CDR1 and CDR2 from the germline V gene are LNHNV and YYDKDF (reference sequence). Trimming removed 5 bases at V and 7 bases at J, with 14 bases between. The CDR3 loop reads CATSERSHIEAFF. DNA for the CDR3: TGTGCCACCAGCGAGCGCAGTCATATTGAAGCTTTCTTT.

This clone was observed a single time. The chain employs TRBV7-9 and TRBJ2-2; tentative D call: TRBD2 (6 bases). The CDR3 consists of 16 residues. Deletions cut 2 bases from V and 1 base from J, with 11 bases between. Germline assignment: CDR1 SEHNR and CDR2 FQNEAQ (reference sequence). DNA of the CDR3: TGTGCCAGCAGCTTATTGGGACTCGAGAACACCGGGGAGCTGTTTTTT. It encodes CASSLLGLENTGELFF.

The CDR3 DNA is TGCGCCAGCAGCTCTTCCGGCCATGGACTGACCTTAAATGGCTACACCTTC. Encoded protein: CASSSSGHGLTLNGYTF. The chain couples TRBV5-1 to TRBJ1-2; D remains ambiguous. Trimming took 3 bases from V and 6 from J, leaving 24 bases between them. The CDR3 covers 17 residues. The germline CDR1 and CDR2 sequences are SGHRS and YFSETQ.

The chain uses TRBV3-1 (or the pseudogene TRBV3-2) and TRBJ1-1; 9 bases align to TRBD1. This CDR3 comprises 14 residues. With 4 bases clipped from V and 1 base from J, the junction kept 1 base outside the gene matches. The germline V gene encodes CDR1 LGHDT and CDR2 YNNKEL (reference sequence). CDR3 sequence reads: CASSPDRGNTEAFF. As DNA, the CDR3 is TGTGCCAGCAGCCCGGACAGGGGGAACACTGAAGCTTTCTTT.

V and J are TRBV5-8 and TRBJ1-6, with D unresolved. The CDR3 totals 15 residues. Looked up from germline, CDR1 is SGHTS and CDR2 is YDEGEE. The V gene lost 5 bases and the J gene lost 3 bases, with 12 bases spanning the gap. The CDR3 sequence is CASSHHPIYNSPLHF. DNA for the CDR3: TGTGCCAGCAGTCATCACCCCATCTATAATTCACCCCTCCACTTT.

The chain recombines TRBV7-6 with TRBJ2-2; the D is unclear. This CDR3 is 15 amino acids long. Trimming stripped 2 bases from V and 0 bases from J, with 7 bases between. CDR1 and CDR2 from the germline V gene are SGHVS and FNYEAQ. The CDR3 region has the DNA TGTGCCAGCAGCTTAATGGGAACGAACACCGGGGAGCTGTTTTTT. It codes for CASSLMGTNTGELFF.

The CDR3, as DNA: TGTGCCAGCAGCCCGACGGGGTTTATATACGAGCAGTACTTC. Translation gives CASSPTGFIYEQYF. The rearrangement links TRBV5-5 to TRBJ2-7; a possible D gene is TRBD2 (5 bases). The V and J ends lost 4 bases and 4 bases respectively, with 15 bases between them. The CDR3 is 14 amino acids. The germline V gene has CDR1 SGHKS and CDR2 YYEKEE (reference sequence).